This T cell receptor beta chain stems from a study of blood T cell repertoires in COVID-19. Sequencing was performed with immunoSEQ multiplex PCR; in TCRdb, only in-frame clones are kept and a portion is missing. The table has approximately 120,000 clones, approximately 87% seen once. V lost 6 bases, J lost 1 base, and 4 bases lay in between. Germline V lookup: CDR1 GTSNPN, CDR2 SVGIG (reference sequence). This CDR3 is 12 amino acids long. What was sequenced was peripheral blood. This chain uses TRBV30 with TRBJ2-6; D remains ambiguous. This TCR was sampled from a woman between 55 and 75 years old with acute or convalescent COVID-19. Here the CDR3 DNA reads TGTGCCTGTTCATCTGGGGCCAACGTCCTGACTTTC. Amino acid sequence: CACSSGANVLTF. Full variable domain (remainder filled in from reference TRBV30 and TRBJ2-6): SQTIHQWPATLVQPVGSPLSLECTVEGTSNPNLYWYRQAAGRGLQLLFYSVGIGQISSEVPQNLSASRPQDRQFILSSKKLLLSDSGFYLCACSSGANVLTFGAGSRLTVL.